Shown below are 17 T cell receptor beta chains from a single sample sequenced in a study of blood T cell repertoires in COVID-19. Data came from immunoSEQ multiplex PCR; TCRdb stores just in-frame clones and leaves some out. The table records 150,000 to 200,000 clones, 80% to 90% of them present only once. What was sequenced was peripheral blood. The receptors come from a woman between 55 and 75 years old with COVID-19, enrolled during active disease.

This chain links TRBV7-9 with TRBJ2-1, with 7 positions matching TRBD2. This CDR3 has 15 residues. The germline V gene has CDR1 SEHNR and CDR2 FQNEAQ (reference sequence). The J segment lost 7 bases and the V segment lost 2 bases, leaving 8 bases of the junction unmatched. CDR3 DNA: TGTGCCAGCAGCTTACCAGGCGGGAGCGGGAATGAGCAGTTCTTC. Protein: CASSLPGGSGNEQFF.

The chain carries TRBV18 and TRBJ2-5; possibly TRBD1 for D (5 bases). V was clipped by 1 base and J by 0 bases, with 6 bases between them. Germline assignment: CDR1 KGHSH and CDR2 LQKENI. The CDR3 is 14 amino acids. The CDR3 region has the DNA TGTGCCAGCTCACCACAGGGGAACCAAGAGACCCAGTACTTC. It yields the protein CASSPQGNQETQYF.

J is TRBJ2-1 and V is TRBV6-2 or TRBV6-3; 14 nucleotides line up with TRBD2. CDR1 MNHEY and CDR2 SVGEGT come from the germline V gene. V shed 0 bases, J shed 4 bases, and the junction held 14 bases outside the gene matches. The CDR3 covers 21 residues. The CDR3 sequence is CASSYSMGLAGARASYNEQFF. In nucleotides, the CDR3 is TGTGCCAGCAGTTACTCGATGGGACTAGCGGGGGCTAGGGCGTCTTACAATGAGCAGTTCTTC.

CDR3 bases: TGTGCCAGCCACCAGCGGTACAATGAGCAGTTCTTC. This gives the protein CASHQRYNEQFF. V usage is TRBV6-5 and J usage is TRBJ2-1; D is possibly TRBD2 (5 bases). Trimming stripped 8 bases from V and 4 bases from J, with 9 bases between. CDR3 length: 12 residues. Germline V gene lookup returns CDR1 MNHEY and CDR2 SVGAGI.

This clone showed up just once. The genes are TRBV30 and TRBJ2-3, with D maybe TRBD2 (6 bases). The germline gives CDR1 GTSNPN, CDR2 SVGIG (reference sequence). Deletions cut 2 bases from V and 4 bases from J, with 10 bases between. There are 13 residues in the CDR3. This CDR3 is CAWSRERADTQYF. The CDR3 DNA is TGTGCCTGGAGTCGGGAGAGGGCAGATACGCAGTATTTT.

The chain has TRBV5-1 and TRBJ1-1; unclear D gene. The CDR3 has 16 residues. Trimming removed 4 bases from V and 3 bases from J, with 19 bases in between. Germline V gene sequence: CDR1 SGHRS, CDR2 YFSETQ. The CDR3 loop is CASSTGLAPTHTEAFF. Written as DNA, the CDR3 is TGCGCCAGCAGCACCGGCCTAGCACCTACCCACACTGAAGCTTTCTTT.

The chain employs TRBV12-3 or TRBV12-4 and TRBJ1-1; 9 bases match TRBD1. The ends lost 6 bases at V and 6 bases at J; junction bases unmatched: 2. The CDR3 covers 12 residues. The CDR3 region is CASRYRGPEAFF. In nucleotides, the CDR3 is TGTGCCAGCAGGTACAGGGGGCCTGAAGCTTTCTTT.

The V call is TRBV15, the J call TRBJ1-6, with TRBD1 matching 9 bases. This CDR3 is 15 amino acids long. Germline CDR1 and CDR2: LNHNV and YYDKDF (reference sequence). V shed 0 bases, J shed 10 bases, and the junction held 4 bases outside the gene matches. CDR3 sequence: CATSRDKGQGSPLHF. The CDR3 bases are TGTGCCACCAGCAGAGATAAGGGACAGGGATCACCCCTCCACTTT.

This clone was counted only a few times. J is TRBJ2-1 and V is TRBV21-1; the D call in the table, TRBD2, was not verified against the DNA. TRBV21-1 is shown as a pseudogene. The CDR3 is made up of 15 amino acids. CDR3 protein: CASSPRTSGYNEQFF. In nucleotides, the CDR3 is TGTGCCAGCAGCCCCCGGACTAGCGGGTACAATGAGCAGTTCTTC.

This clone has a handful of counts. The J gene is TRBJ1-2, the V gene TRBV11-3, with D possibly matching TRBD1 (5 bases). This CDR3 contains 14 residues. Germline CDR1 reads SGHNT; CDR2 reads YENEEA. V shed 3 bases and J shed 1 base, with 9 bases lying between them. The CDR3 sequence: CASSLGQNNYGYTF. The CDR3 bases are TGTGCCAGCAGCTTGGGGCAGAATAACTATGGCTACACCTTC.

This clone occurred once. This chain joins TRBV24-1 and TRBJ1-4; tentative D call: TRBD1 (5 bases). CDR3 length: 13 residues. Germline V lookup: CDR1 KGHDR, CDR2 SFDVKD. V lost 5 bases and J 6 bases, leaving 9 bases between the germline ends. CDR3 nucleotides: TGTGCCACCAGTGGAGAAGGGGATGAAAAACTGTTTTTT. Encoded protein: CATSGEGDEKLFF.

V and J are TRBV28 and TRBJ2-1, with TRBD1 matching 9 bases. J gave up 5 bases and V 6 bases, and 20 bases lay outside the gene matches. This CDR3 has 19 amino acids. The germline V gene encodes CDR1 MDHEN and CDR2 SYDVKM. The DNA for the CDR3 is TGTGCCAGCAGCCCAAGGGCCCTTCGACAGGGGGGAAAACACAATGAGCAGTTCTTC. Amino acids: CASSPRALRQGGKHNEQFF.

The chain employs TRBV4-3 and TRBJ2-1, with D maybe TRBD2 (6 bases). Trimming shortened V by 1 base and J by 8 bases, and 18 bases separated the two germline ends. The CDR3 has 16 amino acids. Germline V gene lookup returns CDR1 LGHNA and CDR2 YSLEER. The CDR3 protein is CASSQGTTPAWHEQFF. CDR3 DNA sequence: TGCGCCAGCAGCCAAGGGACTACCCCTGCGTGGCATGAGCAGTTCTTC.

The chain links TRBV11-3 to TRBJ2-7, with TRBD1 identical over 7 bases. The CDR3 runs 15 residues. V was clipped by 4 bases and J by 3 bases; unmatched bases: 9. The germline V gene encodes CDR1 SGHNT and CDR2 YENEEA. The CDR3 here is CASSSTRTGFYEQYF. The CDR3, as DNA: TGTGCCAGCAGCTCGACTCGGACAGGCTTCTACGAGCAGTACTTC.

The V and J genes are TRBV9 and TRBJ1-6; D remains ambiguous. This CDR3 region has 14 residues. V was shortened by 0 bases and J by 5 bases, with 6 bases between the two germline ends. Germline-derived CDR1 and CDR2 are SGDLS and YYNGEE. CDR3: CASSVALDNSPLHF. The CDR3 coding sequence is TGTGCCAGCAGCGTAGCCCTCGATAATTCACCCCTCCACTTT.

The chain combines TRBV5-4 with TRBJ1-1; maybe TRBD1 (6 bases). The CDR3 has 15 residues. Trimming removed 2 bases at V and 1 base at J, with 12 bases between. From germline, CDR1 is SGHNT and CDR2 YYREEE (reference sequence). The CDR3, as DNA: TGTGCCAGCAGCTTACCCGGGACACAGAACACTGAAGCTTTCTTT. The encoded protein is CASSLPGTQNTEAFF.

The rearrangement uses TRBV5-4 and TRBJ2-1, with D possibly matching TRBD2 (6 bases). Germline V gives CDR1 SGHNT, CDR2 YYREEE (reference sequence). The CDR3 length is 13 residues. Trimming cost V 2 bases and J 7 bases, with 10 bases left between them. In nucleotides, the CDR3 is TGTGCCAGCAGCTTAAGGGAGGCAAATGAGCAGTTCTTC. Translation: CASSLREANEQFF.